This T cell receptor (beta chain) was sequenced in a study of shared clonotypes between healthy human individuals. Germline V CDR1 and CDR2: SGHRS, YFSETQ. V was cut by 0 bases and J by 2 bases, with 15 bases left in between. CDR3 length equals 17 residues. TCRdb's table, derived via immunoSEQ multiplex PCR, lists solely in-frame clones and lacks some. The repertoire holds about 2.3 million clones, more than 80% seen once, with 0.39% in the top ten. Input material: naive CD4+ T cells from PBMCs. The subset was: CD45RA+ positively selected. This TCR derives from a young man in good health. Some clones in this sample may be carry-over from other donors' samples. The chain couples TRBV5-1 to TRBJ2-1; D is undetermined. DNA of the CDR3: TGCGCCAGCAGCTTGGCCGGAAGAAGCGCCGCCTACAATGAGCAGTTCTTC. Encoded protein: CASSLAGRSAAYNEQFF.